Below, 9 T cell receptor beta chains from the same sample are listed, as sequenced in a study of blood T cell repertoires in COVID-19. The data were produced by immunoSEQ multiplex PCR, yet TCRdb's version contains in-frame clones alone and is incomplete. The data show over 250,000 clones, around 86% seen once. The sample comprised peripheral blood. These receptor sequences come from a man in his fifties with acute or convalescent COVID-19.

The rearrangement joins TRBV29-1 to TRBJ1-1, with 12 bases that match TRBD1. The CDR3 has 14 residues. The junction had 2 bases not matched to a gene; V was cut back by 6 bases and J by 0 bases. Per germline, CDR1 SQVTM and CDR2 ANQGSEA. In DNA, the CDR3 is TGCAGCGTAGGGACAGGGGGCTTGAACACTGAAGCTTTCTTT. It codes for CSVGTGGLNTEAFF. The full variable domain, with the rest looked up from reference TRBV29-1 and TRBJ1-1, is SAVISQKPSRDICQRGTSLTIQCQVDSQVTMMFWYRQQPGQSLTLIATANQGSEATYESGFVIDKFPISRPNLTFSTLTVSNMSPEDSSIYLCSVGTGGLNTEAFFGQGTRLTVV.

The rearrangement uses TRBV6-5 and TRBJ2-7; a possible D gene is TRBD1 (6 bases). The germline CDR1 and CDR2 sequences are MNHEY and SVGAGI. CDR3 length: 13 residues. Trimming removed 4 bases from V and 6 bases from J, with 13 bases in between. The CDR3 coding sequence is TGTGCCAGCAGTTCCTTTCAGGGGACCGAGCAGTACTTC. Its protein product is CASSSFQGTEQYF.

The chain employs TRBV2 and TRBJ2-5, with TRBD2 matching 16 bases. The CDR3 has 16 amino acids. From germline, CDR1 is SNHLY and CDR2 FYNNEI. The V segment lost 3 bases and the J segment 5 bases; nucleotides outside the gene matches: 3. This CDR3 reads CASSEGLAGGTETQYF. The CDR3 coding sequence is TGTGCCAGCAGTGAGGGACTAGCGGGGGGGACGGAGACCCAGTACTTC.

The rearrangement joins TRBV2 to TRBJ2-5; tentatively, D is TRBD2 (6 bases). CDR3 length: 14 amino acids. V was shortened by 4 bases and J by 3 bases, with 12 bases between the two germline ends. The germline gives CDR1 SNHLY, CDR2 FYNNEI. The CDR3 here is CASSGRRGKETQYF. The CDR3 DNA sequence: TGTGCCAGCAGTGGAAGGCGGGGTAAAGAGACCCAGTACTTC.

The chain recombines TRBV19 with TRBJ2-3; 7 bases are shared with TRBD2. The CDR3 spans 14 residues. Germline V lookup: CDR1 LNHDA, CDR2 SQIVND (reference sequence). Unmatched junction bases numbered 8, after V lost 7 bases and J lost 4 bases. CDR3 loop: CASTRAGVADTQYF. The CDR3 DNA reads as TGTGCCAGTACAAGGGCGGGGGTGGCAGATACGCAGTATTTT.

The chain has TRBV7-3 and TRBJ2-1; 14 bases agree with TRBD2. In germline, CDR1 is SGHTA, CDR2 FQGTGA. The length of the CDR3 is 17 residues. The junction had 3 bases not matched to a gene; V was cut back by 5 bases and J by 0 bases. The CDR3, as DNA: TGTGCCAGCAGCAGGACTAGCGGGGGGAGCTCCTACAATGAGCAGTTCTTC. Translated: CASSRTSGGSSYNEQFF.

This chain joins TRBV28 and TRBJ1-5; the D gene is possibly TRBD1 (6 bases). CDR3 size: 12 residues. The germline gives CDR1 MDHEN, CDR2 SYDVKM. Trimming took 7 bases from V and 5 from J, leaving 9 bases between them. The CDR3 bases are TGTGCCAGCACGGACAGTCATCAGCCCCAGCATTTT. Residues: CASTDSHQPQHF.

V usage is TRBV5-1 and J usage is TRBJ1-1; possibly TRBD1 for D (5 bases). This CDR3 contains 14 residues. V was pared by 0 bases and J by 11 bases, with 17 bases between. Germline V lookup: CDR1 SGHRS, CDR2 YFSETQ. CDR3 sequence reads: CASSLGGGTQEAFF. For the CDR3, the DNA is TGCGCCAGCAGCTTGGGGGGGGGAACCCAGGAGGCTTTCTTT.

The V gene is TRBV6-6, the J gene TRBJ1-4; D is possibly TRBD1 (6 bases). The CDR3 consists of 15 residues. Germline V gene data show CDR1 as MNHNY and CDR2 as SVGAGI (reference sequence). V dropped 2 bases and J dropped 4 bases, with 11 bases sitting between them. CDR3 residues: CASSYEGTLNEKLFF. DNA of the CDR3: TGTGCCAGCAGTTACGAGGGGACACTTAATGAAAAACTGTTTTTT.